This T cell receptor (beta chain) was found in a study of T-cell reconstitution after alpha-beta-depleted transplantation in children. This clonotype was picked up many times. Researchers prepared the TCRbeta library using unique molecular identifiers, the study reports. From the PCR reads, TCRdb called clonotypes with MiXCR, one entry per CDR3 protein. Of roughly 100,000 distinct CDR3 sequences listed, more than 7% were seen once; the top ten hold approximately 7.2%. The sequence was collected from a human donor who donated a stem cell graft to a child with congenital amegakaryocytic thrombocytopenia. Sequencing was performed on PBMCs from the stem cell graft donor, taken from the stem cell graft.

This CDR3 is CSARDPSGGYNEQFF. The CDR3 nucleotides read TGCAGTGCTAGAGATCCTAGCGGAGGATACAATGAGCAGTTCTTC. V and J are TRBV20-1 and TRBJ2-1, with 7 bases fitting TRBD2. The CDR3 spans 15 residues. J lost 4 bases, V lost 0 bases, and 6 bases had no gene match. CDR1 DFQATT and CDR2 SNEGSKA come from the germline V gene (reference sequence).